This TCR beta chain was recovered during a study of shared clonotypes between healthy human individuals. Generated by immunoSEQ multiplex PCR, the TCRdb table keeps only in-frame clones and is missing some. The data show about 640,000 clones, approximately 75% seen once. The CDR3 consists of 13 residues. V lost 3 bases, J lost 4 bases, and 9 bases lay in between. Germline CDR1 is MDHEN and CDR2 is SYDVKM. This clonotype was obtained from a woman in her 30s in good health. Material for sequencing was memory CD4+ T cells sorted from blood. The subset denotes: CD45RA-negative fraction. V gene TRBV28 combines with J gene TRBJ1-2; D is ambiguous. The CDR3 spells CASSLAEFYGYTF. The CDR3 DNA is TGTGCCAGCAGTTTGGCAGAATTCTATGGCTACACCTTC.